This passage covers 21 T cell receptor beta chains from one sample sequenced in a study of shared clonotypes between healthy human individuals. Only in-frame clones appear in the TCRdb table, and some are missing; sequencing was by immunoSEQ multiplex PCR. The sample has 2 million or so clones; about 95% are singletons. The specimen was naive CD4+ T cells sorted from blood. Subset described: CD45RA+ positively selected. The source of these receptors is a man between 18 and 29 years old in good health.

The genes are TRBV2 and TRBJ2-7; 7 nucleotides agree with TRBD1. The CDR3 length is 13 residues. CDR1 and CDR2 (germline): SNHLY, FYNNEI. Trimming at V came to 8 bases and at J to 9 bases, leaving 13 bases not matched to a gene. The CDR3 region has the DNA TGTGCCAGCGGGGACCAGGGGGTACGATGGCAGTACTTC. Its translation: CASGDQGVRWQYF.

This clone was picked up one time. The chain joins TRBV2 to TRBJ1-1; 7 nucleotides match TRBD1. The CDR3 length is 13 residues. Germline assignment: CDR1 SNHLY and CDR2 FYNNEI. V trimming: 6 bases; J trimming: 1 base; junction bases outside the gene matches: 2. In DNA, the CDR3 is TGTGCCAGCAGGGGGACAGCGAACACTGAAGCTTTCTTT. Its protein product is CASRGTANTEAFF.

This clone showed up just once. Other DNA variants within this sample encode the same CDR3. CDR3 sequence (DNA): TGTGCCAGCAGCTTAGCGGGGGGCCCAGAGACCCAGTACTTC. The encoded protein is CASSLAGGPETQYF. V gene TRBV7-9 combines with J gene TRBJ2-5; D tentatively fits TRBD1 or TRBD2 (6 bases each). This CDR3 region has 14 residues. Germline CDR1 and CDR2: SEHNR and FQNEAQ (reference sequence). The V gene lost 0 bases and the J gene lost 4 bases, with 9 bases spanning the gap. The complete variable domain, with remaining parts taken from reference TRBV7-9 and TRBJ2-5, reads DTGVSQNPRHKITKRGQNVTFRCDPISEHNRLYWYRQTLGQGPEFLTYFQNEAQLEKSRLLSDRFSAERPKGSFSTLEIQRTEQGDSAMYLCASSLAGGPETQYFGPGTRLLVL.

This clone appeared once. The chain joins TRBV11-2 to TRBJ2-3; no definite D call. Germline-derived CDR1 and CDR2 are SGHAT and FQNNGV. Deletions cut 1 base from V and 3 bases from J, with 5 bases between. The CDR3 runs 13 residues. The CDR3 coding sequence is TGTGCCAGCAGCTTAGGCGCGACAGATACGCAGTATTTT. It yields the protein CASSLGATDTQYF. The full variable domain, its missing parts supplied by reference TRBV11-2 and TRBJ2-3, is EAGVAQSPRYKIIEKRQSVAFWCNPISGHATLYWYQQILGQGPKLLIQFQNNGVVDDSQLPKDRFSAERLKGVDSTLKIQPAKLEDSAVYLCASSLGATDTQYFGPGTRLTVL.

This rearrangement joins TRBV6-1 to TRBJ1-6; D unclear. The CDR3 loop spans 13 amino acids. V was shortened by 5 bases and J by 8 bases, with 10 bases between the two germline ends. Germline V gene data show CDR1 as MNHNS and CDR2 as SASEGT. CDR3 in DNA: TGTGCCAGCAGTAACAACTGGGATTCACCCCTCCACTTT. Protein: CASSNNWDSPLHF.

The chain employs TRBV5-1 and TRBJ1-1; TRBD1 agrees at 7 bases. Germline V CDR1 and CDR2: SGHRS, YFSETQ. Germline trimming cut 4 bases from V and 1 base from J; bases unmatched to any gene: 1. The CDR3 is 13 amino acids. This CDR3 reads CASSDRENTEAFF. CDR3 DNA: TGCGCCAGCAGCGACAGGGAGAACACTGAAGCTTTCTTT.

The chain has TRBV5-1 and TRBJ1-2; D may be TRBD1 (5 bases). With 0 bases removed from V and 8 bases from J, the gap between germline ends came to 14 bases. Germline V gene lookup returns CDR1 SGHRS and CDR2 YFSETQ. The CDR3 has 14 amino acids. CDR3 bases: TGCGCCAGCAGCTTGGCCGCGGGGCCAGGAGGCTACACCTTC. Amino acids: CASSLAAGPGGYTF.

The chain joins TRBV9 to TRBJ1-2; 7 bases are shared with TRBD1. The CDR3 is 13 residues long. Trimming removed 2 bases from V and 5 bases from J; junction bases left unmatched: 3. The germline gives CDR1 SGDLS, CDR2 YYNGEE. The CDR3 here is CASSVQGGYGYTF. DNA of the CDR3: TGTGCCAGCAGCGTTCAGGGGGGATATGGCTACACCTTC.

The V and J genes are TRBV7-9 and TRBJ2-1, with D uncertain. The V end was cut by 3 bases, the J end by 0 bases, with 6 bases between. The germline V gene has CDR1 SEHNR and CDR2 FQNEAQ (reference sequence). The CDR3 contains 14 residues. CDR3 bases: TGTGCCAGCAGCTTCCCCAACTCCTACAATGAGCAGTTCTTC. It codes for CASSFPNSYNEQFF. The full variable domain, its missing parts supplied by reference TRBV7-9 and TRBJ2-1, is DTGVSQNPRHKITKRGQNVTFRCDPISEHNRLYWYRQTLGQGPEFLTYFQNEAQLEKSRLLSDRFSAERPKGSFSTLEIQRTEQGDSAMYLCASSFPNSYNEQFFGPGTRLTVL.

V and J are TRBV7-9 and TRBJ1-2; 8 bases are a match to TRBD1. This CDR3 contains 11 residues. Germline V gives CDR1 SEHNR, CDR2 FQNEAQ (reference sequence). V dropped 5 bases and J dropped 14; count of bases not matched to a gene: 7. CDR3 region: CASSLEQGETF. The CDR3 nucleotides read TGTGCCAGCAGCCTAGAACAGGGGGAGACCTTC. The full variable domain, its missing parts supplied by reference TRBV7-9 and TRBJ1-2, is DTGVSQNPRHKITKRGQNVTFRCDPISEHNRLYWYRQTLGQGPEFLTYFQNEAQLEKSRLLSDRFSAERPKGSFSTLEIQRTEQGDSAMYLCASSLEQGETFGSGTRLTVV.

The rearrangement uses TRBV5-1 and TRBJ2-1; D might be TRBD2 (6 bases). Trimming shortened V by 0 bases and J by 1 base, and 14 bases separated the two germline ends. The CDR3 has 17 residues. Looked up from germline, CDR1 is SGHRS and CDR2 is YFSETQ. In DNA, the CDR3 is TGCGCCAGCAGCTTGGTTTTGGGCGCGGGATCCTACAATGAGCAGTTCTTC. This encodes CASSLVLGAGSYNEQFF. Full variable domain (outside the CDR3, taken from reference TRBV5-1 and TRBJ2-1): KAGVTQTPRYLIKTRGQQVTLSCSPISGHRSVSWYQQTPGQGLQFLFEYFSETQRNKGNFPGRFSGRQFSNSRSEMNVSTLELGDSALYLCASSLVLGAGSYNEQFFGPGTRLTVL.

This clone was observed a single time. The chain combines TRBV6-1 with TRBJ1-3; D unclear. Germline values: CDR1 MNHNS, CDR2 SASEGT. The CDR3 is 16 residues long. V lost 3 bases to trimming and J lost 0 bases, with 12 bases between them. The CDR3 DNA is TGTGCCAGCAGTGACTTCGCAGCAGCCTCTGGAAACACCATATATTTT. Translation gives CASSDFAAASGNTIYF.

This clone was picked up one time. V gene TRBV19 combines with J gene TRBJ1-5; no clear D. CDR3 size: 13 residues. Trimming shortened V by 8 bases and J by 5 bases, and 13 bases separated the two germline ends. Germline-derived CDR1 and CDR2 are LNHDA and SQIVND (reference sequence). The chain's CDR3 is CASSSGWDQPQHF. The CDR3 DNA sequence: TGTGCCAGTTCGTCGGGGTGGGATCAGCCCCAGCATTTT.

The V gene is TRBV4-1, the J gene TRBJ2-3; tentatively, D is TRBD2 (7 bases). Germline V lookup: CDR1 MGHRA, CDR2 YSYEKL. V dropped 1 base and J dropped 6 bases, with 14 bases sitting between them. The CDR3 is 15 residues long. CDR3 bases: TGCGCCAGCAGCCAAGGAACGGGGGGCGGGGATACGCAGTATTTT. This sequence encodes CASSQGTGGGDTQYF.

The chain combines TRBV5-1 with TRBJ2-2, with 11 bases lining up with TRBD1. Looked up from germline, CDR1 is SGHRS and CDR2 is YFSETQ. The CDR3 covers 16 residues. The trim removed 3 bases at V and 5 bases at J, leaving 6 bases unmatched. This chain's CDR3 is CASSYGQGAGTGELFF. CDR3 bases: TGCGCCAGCAGCTACGGACAGGGGGCAGGAACCGGGGAGCTGTTTTTT.

The J gene is TRBJ1-4, the V gene TRBV10-1; a weak D match, TRBD1 (6 bases). The CDR3 covers 16 residues. Germline V gene sequence: CDR1 WNHNN, CDR2 SYGVQD (reference sequence). Trimming shortened V by 2 bases and J by 6 bases, and 16 bases separated the two germline ends. CDR3 coding DNA: TGCGCCAGCAGTGAGCTTGGGGGCGGGACGGATGAAAAACTGTTTTTT. This codes for CASSELGGGTDEKLFF.

This chain links TRBV6-4 with TRBJ1-5, with D maybe TRBD1 (5 bases). This CDR3 comprises 13 residues. Germline V gives CDR1 MRHNA, CDR2 SNTAGT. Trimming took 5 bases from V and 7 from J, leaving 12 bases between them. CDR3 nucleotide sequence: TGTGCCAGCAGTTCGGACACGGGGCAGCCCCAGCATTTT. Protein sequence: CASSSDTGQPQHF.

As regards this clone: This sample also contains other DNA sequences that code for the same CDR3. The chain joins TRBV5-6 to TRBJ2-4, with D tentatively TRBD2 (5 bases). CDR3 length: 15 amino acids. Germline V gives CDR1 SGHDT, CDR2 YYEEEE. Trimming left V 0 bases short and J 0 bases short, with 7 bases between. The CDR3 sequence: CASSLGGLAKNIQYF. The CDR3 coding sequence is TGTGCCAGCAGCTTGGGCGGACTAGCCAAAAACATTCAGTACTTC.

The J gene is TRBJ1-2, the V gene TRBV18, with D uncertain. V shed 3 bases and J shed 3 bases, with 11 bases lying between them. This CDR3 has 14 amino acids. The germline CDR1 and CDR2 sequences are KGHSH and LQKENI. CDR3 sequence reads: CASSPDQADYGYTF. The CDR3 DNA reads as TGTGCCAGCTCACCGGATCAGGCAGACTATGGCTACACCTTC.

The rearrangement uses TRBV7-8 and TRBJ1-1; 10 bases are shared with TRBD1. The V gene end was trimmed by 1 base and the J gene end by 5 bases; junction bases not matched to a gene: 10. The CDR3 is made up of 17 amino acids. Germline V CDR1 and CDR2: SGHVS, FQNEAQ. The CDR3: CASSLVAKTGGKTEAFF. The CDR3 DNA sequence: TGTGCCAGCAGCTTAGTTGCCAAGACAGGGGGCAAGACTGAAGCTTTCTTT.

The CDR3 protein is CASSDPGFNNSPLHF. As DNA, the CDR3 is TGTGCCAGCAGTGACCCGGGGTTCAATAATTCACCCCTCCACTTT. The chain couples TRBV27 to TRBJ1-6, with D unclear. Looked up from germline, CDR1 is MNHEY and CDR2 is SMNVEV (reference sequence). The V gene lost 5 bases and the J gene lost 5 bases, with 13 bases spanning the gap. The CDR3 has 15 residues.